Shown below are 10 T cell receptor beta chains from a single sample sequenced in a study of blood T cell repertoires in COVID-19. The method was immunoSEQ multiplex PCR; TCRdb's version includes in-frame clones alone and lacks a portion of them. The sample has some 150,000 clones, approximately 80% seen once. Sequences were obtained from peripheral blood. Source of these receptors: a woman in her sixties or seventies with COVID-19, enrolled during active disease.

As to this clone: The same CDR3 can be traced to other DNA sequences in this sample. The CDR3 region is CASSIRGSNQPQHF. The CDR3 DNA reads TGTGCCAGTAGTATACGGGGGAGCAATCAGCCCCAGCATTTT. The V call is TRBV19, the J call TRBJ1-5; D may be TRBD1 (5 bases). Trimming pared 2 bases from V and 1 base from J, leaving 6 bases between. This CDR3 is built from 14 residues. Germline-derived CDR1 and CDR2 are LNHDA and SQIVND (reference sequence).

This clone appeared once. This chain uses TRBV10-3 with TRBJ1-1; 7 bases are a match to TRBD1. This CDR3 region has 15 residues. V was pared by 0 bases and J by 2 bases, with 3 bases of the junction left unmatched. CDR1 is ENHRY and CDR2 is SYGVKD in the germline V gene. Written as DNA, the CDR3 is TGTGCCATCAGTGAGTCAAGGGGGCAAAACACTGAAGCTTTCTTT. Translation gives CAISESRGQNTEAFF.

The chain carries TRBV5-1 and TRBJ2-5, with 7 positions matching TRBD2. The CDR3 is 16 residues long. CDR1 is SGHRS and CDR2 is YFSETQ in the germline V gene. With V trimmed by 3 bases and J by 5 bases, 13 bases remained unmatched. In DNA form, the CDR3 reads TGCGCCAGCAGCTCCACCCCGGGAGCGGGAAGGGAGACCCAGTACTTC. It yields the protein CASSSTPGAGRETQYF.

The chain joins TRBV6-6 to TRBJ2-2; D remains ambiguous. Germline CDR1 MNHNY, CDR2 SVGAGI (reference sequence). V lost 5 bases to trimming and J lost 0 bases, with 4 bases between them. This CDR3 has 13 amino acids. The CDR3 loop is CASSPTNTGELFF. CDR3 sequence (DNA): TGTGCCAGCAGTCCAACGAACACCGGGGAGCTGTTTTTT.

This chain uses TRBV7-2 with TRBJ2-1; TRBD1 matches at 9 bases. V was clipped by 7 bases and J by 7 bases; unmatched bases: 11. The CDR3 has 15 residues. Germline CDR1 reads SGHTA; CDR2 reads FQGNSA. CDR3 in amino acids: CASTLQGANMNEQFF. The CDR3 region has the DNA TGTGCCAGCACTCTACAGGGGGCGAATATGAATGAGCAGTTCTTC. Supplemented by reference TRBV7-2 and TRBJ2-1, the full variable domain reads GAGVSQSPSNKVTEKGKDVELRCDPISGHTALYWYRQSLGQGLEFLIYFQGNSAPDKSGLPSDRFSAERTGGSVSTLTIQRTQQEDSAVYLCASTLQGANMNEQFFGPGTRLTVL.

The chain employs TRBV4-1 and TRBJ2-2; perhaps TRBD2 as D (6 bases). With 3 bases removed from V and 5 bases from J, the gap between germline ends came to 13 bases. The length of the CDR3 is 15 residues. Germline CDR1 is MGHRA and CDR2 is YSYEKL. The CDR3 DNA follows: TGCGCCAGCAGCCAGGGCCATGGAGGGACCGGGGAGCTGTTTTTT. Translating gives CASSQGHGGTGELFF.

J is TRBJ2-3 and V is TRBV18, with a possible D match to TRBD1 (6 bases). Per the germline V gene, CDR1 is KGHSH and CDR2 is LQKENI. CDR3 length: 13 amino acids. Trimming took off 3 bases at V and 4 bases at J, with 8 bases between the two ends. This chain's CDR3 is CASSPRGADTQYF. In DNA, the CDR3 is TGTGCCAGCTCACCCAGGGGTGCAGATACGCAGTATTTT.

The CDR3 DNA is TGCAGCGTTGGGGCAGGTGTACTCGAAGCTTTCTTT. Protein sequence: CSVGAGVLEAFF. The V and J genes are TRBV29-1 and TRBJ1-1; no clear D gene. V shed 4 bases and J shed 8 bases, with 14 bases lying between them. Germline assignment: CDR1 SQVTM and CDR2 ANQGSEA. This CDR3 has 12 amino acids. Drawing the rest from reference TRBV29-1 and TRBJ1-1, the complete variable domain is SAVISQKPSRDICQRGTSLTIQCQVDSQVTMMFWYRQQPGQSLTLIATANQGSEATYESGFVIDKFPISRPNLTFSTLTVSNMSPEDSSIYLCSVGAGVLEAFFGQGTRLTVV.

The V and J genes are TRBV18 and TRBJ1-1; D is perhaps TRBD1 (6 bases). V was shortened by 6 bases and J by 4 bases, with 24 bases between the two germline ends. This CDR3 comprises 17 residues. The germline CDR1 and CDR2 sequences are KGHSH and LQKENI. The CDR3 sequence: CASSLNMVQGGGTEAFF. The DNA for the CDR3 is TGTGCCAGCTCCCTAAATATGGTTCAGGGAGGGGGCACTGAAGCTTTCTTT.

The rearrangement uses TRBV5-4 and TRBJ1-2, with D unclear. This CDR3 spans 14 amino acids. The V and J ends lost 4 bases and 2 bases respectively, with 12 bases between them. In germline, CDR1 is SGHNT, CDR2 YYREEE (reference sequence). The CDR3 coding sequence is TGTGCCAGCAGCATGGGCCTGGAGAACTATGGCTACACCTTC. Residues: CASSMGLENYGYTF.